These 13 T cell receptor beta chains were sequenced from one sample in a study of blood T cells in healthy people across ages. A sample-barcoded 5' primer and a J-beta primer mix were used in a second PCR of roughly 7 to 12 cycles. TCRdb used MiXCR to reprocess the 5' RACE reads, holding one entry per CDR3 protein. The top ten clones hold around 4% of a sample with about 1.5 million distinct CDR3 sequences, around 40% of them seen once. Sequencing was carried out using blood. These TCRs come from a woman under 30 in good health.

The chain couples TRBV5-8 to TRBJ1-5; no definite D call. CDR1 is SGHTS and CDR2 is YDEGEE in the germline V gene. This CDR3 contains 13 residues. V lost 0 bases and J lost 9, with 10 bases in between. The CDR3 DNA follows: TGTGCCAGCAGCTTGGGGATCGGTAGGCCCCAGCATTTT. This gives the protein CASSLGIGRPQHF. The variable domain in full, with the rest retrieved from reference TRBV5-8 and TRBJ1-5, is EAGVTQSPTHLIKTRGQQATLRCSPISGHTSVYWYQQALGLGLQFLLWYDEGEERNRGNFPPRFSGRQFPNYSSELNVNALELEDSALYLCASSLGIGRPQHFGDGTRLSIL.

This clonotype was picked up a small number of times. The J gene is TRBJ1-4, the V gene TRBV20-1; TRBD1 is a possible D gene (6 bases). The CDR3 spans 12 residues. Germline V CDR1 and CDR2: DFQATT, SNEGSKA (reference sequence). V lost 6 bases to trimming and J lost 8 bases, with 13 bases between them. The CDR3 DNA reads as TGCAGTGCACAGGGCTTGGAAGAAAAACTGTTTTTT. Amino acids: CSAQGLEEKLFF.

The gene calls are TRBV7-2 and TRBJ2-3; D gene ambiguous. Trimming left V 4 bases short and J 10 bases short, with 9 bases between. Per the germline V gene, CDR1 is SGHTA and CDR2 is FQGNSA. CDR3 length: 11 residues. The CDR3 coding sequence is TGTGCCAGCAGCTCGAACTATGCGCAGTATTTT. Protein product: CASSSNYAQYF. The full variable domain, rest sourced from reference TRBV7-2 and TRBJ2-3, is GAGVSQSPSNKVTEKGKDVELRCDPISGHTALYWYRQSLGQGLEFLIYFQGNSAPDKSGLPSDRFSAERTGGSVSTLTIQRTQQEDSAVYLCASSSNYAQYFGPGTRLTVL.

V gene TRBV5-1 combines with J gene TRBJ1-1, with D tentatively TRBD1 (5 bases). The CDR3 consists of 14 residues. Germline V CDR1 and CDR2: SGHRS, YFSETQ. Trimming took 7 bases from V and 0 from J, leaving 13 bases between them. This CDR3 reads CASAKTAVNTEAFF. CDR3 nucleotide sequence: TGCGCCAGCGCGAAGACAGCCGTGAACACTGAAGCTTTCTTT.

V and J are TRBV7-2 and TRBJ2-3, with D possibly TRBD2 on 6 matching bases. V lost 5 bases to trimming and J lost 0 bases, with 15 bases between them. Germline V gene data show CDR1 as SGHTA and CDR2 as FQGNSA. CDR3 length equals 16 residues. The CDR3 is CASSPQSGTSTDTQYF. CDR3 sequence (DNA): TGTGCCAGCAGCCCCCAGAGTGGGACTAGCACAGATACGCAGTATTTT. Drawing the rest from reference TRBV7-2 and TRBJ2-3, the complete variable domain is GAGVSQSPSNKVTEKGKDVELRCDPISGHTALYWYRQSLGQGLEFLIYFQGNSAPDKSGLPSDRFSAERTGGSVSTLTIQRTQQEDSAVYLCASSPQSGTSTDTQYFGPGTRLTVL.

This CDR3 is CSAIQSNYGYTF. CDR3 nucleotide sequence: TGCAGTGCTATACAGTCTAACTATGGCTACACCTTC. J is TRBJ1-2 and V is TRBV20-1; no definite D call. The CDR3 length is 12 residues. Trimming pared 4 bases from V and 0 bases from J, leaving 6 bases between. Germline CDR1 reads DFQATT; CDR2 reads SNEGSKA (reference sequence).

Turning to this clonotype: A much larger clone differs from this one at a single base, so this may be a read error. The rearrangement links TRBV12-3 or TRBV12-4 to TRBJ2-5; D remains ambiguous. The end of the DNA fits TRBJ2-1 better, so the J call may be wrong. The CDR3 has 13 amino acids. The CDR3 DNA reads TGTGCCAGCACCCCCGGGTCCCAAGAGACCCAGTTCTTC. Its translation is CASTPGSQETQFF.

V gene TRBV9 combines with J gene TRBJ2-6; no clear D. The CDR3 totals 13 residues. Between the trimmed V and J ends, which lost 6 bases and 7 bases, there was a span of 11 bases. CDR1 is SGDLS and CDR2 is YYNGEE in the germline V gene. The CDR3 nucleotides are TGTGCCAGCACCGCACCCGGTGCCAACGTCCTGACTTTC. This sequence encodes CASTAPGANVLTF.

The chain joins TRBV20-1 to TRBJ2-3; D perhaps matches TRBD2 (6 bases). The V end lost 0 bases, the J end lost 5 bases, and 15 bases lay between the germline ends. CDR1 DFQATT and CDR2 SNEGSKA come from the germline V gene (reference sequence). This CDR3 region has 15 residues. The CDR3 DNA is TGCAGTGCTAGAGATCTGGACTACTGGGGAGATACGCAGTATTTT. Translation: CSARDLDYWGDTQYF.

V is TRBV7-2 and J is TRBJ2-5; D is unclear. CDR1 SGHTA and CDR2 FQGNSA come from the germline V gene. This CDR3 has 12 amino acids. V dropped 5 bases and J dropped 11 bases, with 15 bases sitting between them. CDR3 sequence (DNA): TGTGCCAGCAGCACATATAGCAGTGAGCAGTACTTC. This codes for CASSTYSSEQYF. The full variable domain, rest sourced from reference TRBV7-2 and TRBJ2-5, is GAGVSQSPSNKVTEKGKDVELRCDPISGHTALYWYRQSLGQGLEFLIYFQGNSAPDKSGLPSDRFSAERTGGSVSTLTIQRTQQEDSAVYLCASSTYSSEQYFGPGTRLLVL.

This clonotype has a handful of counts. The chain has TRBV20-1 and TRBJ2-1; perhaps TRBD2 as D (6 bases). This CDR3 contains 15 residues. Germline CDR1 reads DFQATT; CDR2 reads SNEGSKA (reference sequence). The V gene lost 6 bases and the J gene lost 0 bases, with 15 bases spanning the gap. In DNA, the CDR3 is TGCAGTGCGGAGTCGGGGGAGAGCTCCTACAATGAGCAGTTCTTC. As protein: CSAESGESSYNEQFF.

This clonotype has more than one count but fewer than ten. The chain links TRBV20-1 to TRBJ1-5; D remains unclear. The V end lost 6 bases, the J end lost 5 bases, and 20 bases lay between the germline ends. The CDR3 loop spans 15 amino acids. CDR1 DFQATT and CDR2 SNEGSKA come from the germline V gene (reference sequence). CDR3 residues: CSAQSFTRAYQPQHF. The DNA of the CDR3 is TGCAGTGCCCAGTCCTTCACTCGTGCTTATCAGCCCCAGCATTTT.

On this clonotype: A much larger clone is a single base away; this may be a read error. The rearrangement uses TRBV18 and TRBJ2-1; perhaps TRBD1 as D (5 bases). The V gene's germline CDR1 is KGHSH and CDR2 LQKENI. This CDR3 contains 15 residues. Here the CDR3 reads CASSPYQGDNNGQFF. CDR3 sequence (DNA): TGTGCCAGCTCACCATATCAGGGTGATAACAATGGGCAGTTCTTC. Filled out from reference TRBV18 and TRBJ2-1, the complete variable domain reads NAGVMQNPRHLVRRRGQEARLRCSPMKGHSHVYWYRQLPEEGLKFMVYLQKENIIDESGMPKERFSAEFPKEGPSILRIQQVVRGDSAAYFCASSPYQGDNNGQFFGPGTRLTVL.